These 21 T cell receptor beta chains originate from one sample sequenced in a study of monozygotic twins with inflammatory bowel disease. Each CDR3 protein gets one entry in TCRdb, which reprocessed the 5' RACE reads and gives no DNA. The sample has under 200,000 distinct CDR3 sequences. Sequences were obtained from blood. The receptors come from a human donor with ulcerative colitis or Crohn's disease, or a healthy co-twin of an affected twin (not recorded which).

This chain joins TRBV20-1 and TRBJ1-5. Germline-derived CDR1 and CDR2 are DFQATT and SNEGSKA (reference sequence). The CDR3 is 14 amino acids. CDR3 amino acids: CSARDGIAAGPQHF.

The rearrangement links TRBV6-1 to TRBJ2-3. The CDR3 spans 14 residues. Germline assignment: CDR1 MNHNS and CDR2 SASEGT. Here the CDR3 reads CASSPSEVADTQYF.

CDR3 loop: CSVGRTGGYNEQFF. The J gene is TRBJ2-1, the V gene TRBV29-1; TCRdb selects TRBD1, and the lack of DNA leaves this call unchecked. Germline V CDR1 and CDR2: SQVTM, ANQGSEA. CDR3 length equals 14 residues.

This chain connects TRBV29-1 to TRBJ2-7; the TRBD1 assignment by TCRdb is unverifiable without DNA. The CDR3 has 13 amino acids. From germline, CDR1 is SQVTM and CDR2 ANQGSEA. Here the CDR3 reads CSVGQGFPYEQYF.

The genes are TRBV7-7 and TRBJ2-1. The germline V gene has CDR1 SSHAT and CDR2 FNYEAQ (reference sequence). The CDR3 has 15 residues. The CDR3: CASSLSLADYNEQFF.

The J gene is TRBJ1-6, the V gene TRBV14; TCRdb's D gene call, TRBD1, goes unchecked for lack of DNA. This CDR3 has 15 residues. The germline V gene encodes CDR1 SGHDN and CDR2 FVKESK. CDR3 residues: CASSPRVAQNSPLHF.

The chain couples TRBV5-1 to TRBJ2-1; no DNA is available, so the TRBD2 call from TCRdb remains unchecked. Per the germline V gene, CDR1 is SGHRS and CDR2 is YFSETQ. This CDR3 region has 17 residues. The CDR3 spells CASSLGLALSSYNEQFF. The full variable domain, completed using reference TRBV5-1 and TRBJ2-1, is KAGVTQTPRYLIKTRGQQVTLSCSPISGHRSVSWYQQTPGQGLQFLFEYFSETQRNKGNFPGRFSGRQFSNSRSEMNVSTLELGDSALYLCASSLGLALSSYNEQFFGPGTRLTVL.

V is TRBV28 and J is TRBJ2-5; the TCRdb call, TRBD1, lacks DNA for checking. The CDR3 has 13 amino acids. CDR1 is MDHEN and CDR2 is SYDVKM in the germline V gene. This CDR3 is CASRGGAWETQYF.

The V and J genes are TRBV19 and TRBJ2-3; with no DNA, the TCRdb D assignment of TRBD1 cannot be verified. The CDR3 loop spans 15 amino acids. CDR1 and CDR2 (germline): LNHDA, SQIVND (reference sequence). The CDR3 spells CASSARDSSTDTQYF.

The V call is TRBV29-1, the J call TRBJ2-1. The CDR3 is 14 residues long. Looked up from germline, CDR1 is SQVTM and CDR2 is ANQGSEA. The CDR3 sequence: CSVVYPISYNEQFF.

The chain has TRBV6-1 and TRBJ2-6. The CDR3 is made up of 15 amino acids. The germline CDR1 and CDR2 sequences are MNHNS and SASEGT. Here the CDR3 reads CASSEEFSGANVLTF.

CDR3 protein: CSARVASGIQETQYF. The J gene is TRBJ2-5, the V gene TRBV20-1; TCRdb's D call of TRBD2 is untestable without DNA. The CDR3 extends over 15 amino acids. CDR1 is DFQATT and CDR2 is SNEGSKA in the germline V gene (reference sequence).

The chain couples TRBV7-2 to TRBJ2-5. Germline V gene sequence: CDR1 SGHTA, CDR2 FQGNSA. The CDR3 has 11 residues. The CDR3 spells CASSFVETQYF.

The chain uses TRBV15 and TRBJ1-5. Germline CDR1 is LNHNV and CDR2 is YYDKDF (reference sequence). This CDR3 contains 12 residues. The CDR3 sequence: CATSEGRQPQHF.

The chain combines TRBV18 with TRBJ1-5. The CDR3 runs 15 residues. Germline loops: CDR1 KGHSH, CDR2 LQKENI. The CDR3 protein is CASSPRAVFNQPQHF.

The chain combines TRBV12-3 or TRBV12-4 with TRBJ1-2. The CDR3 runs 13 residues. This CDR3 is CASTPTVVYGYTF.

V gene TRBV5-1 combines with J gene TRBJ2-1; TCRdb indicates TRBD2, and absent DNA this call remains unverified. CDR1 and CDR2 from the germline V gene are SGHRS and YFSETQ. The CDR3 runs to 16 residues. The chain's CDR3 is CASSPRTSGIGNEQFF.

The V and J genes are TRBV27 and TRBJ2-2; TCRdb designates TRBD2, a call that cannot be tested without DNA. The CDR3 contains 14 residues. Germline lookup yields CDR1 MNHEY and CDR2 SMNVEV (reference sequence). CDR3 protein: CASEPAGGTGELFF.

The V gene is TRBV30, the J gene TRBJ2-1; the TCRdb call, TRBD2, lacks DNA for checking. This CDR3 contains 15 residues. The germline V gene has CDR1 GTSNPN and CDR2 SVGIG (reference sequence). Here the CDR3 reads CAWSHRVAVYNEQFF.

The V and J genes are TRBV11-2 and TRBJ2-3; there is no DNA to check the TCRdb D call of TRBD2. The CDR3 runs 17 residues. Germline-derived CDR1 and CDR2 are SGHAT and FQNNGV. The CDR3 sequence is CASSLDRTSGRRDTQYF.

The chain carries TRBV5-1 and TRBJ2-3; TCRdb outputs TRBD1, but without DNA this stays unchecked. This CDR3 is 15 amino acids long. Per germline, CDR1 SGHRS and CDR2 YFSETQ. The CDR3 region is CASSHGQSRRDTQYF.